The rows below give T cell receptor beta chains drawn from one sample of a study of CD8 T cells in Susac syndrome. TCRdb independently ran MiXCR on the immunoSEQ multiplex PCR reads; one entry per CDR3 protein. Here the sample spans over 150,000 distinct CDR3 sequences, roughly 94% being singletons. The specimen sequenced was CD4+ T cells from PBMCs. These receptors came from a human donor with Susac syndrome. The CDR3 runs from the conserved cysteine through the conserved F or W. Clone sizes are given selectively: once, few, many, or a class where the clone is expanded.

v_gene,j_gene,abundance,CDR3aa
TRBV18,TRBJ2-2,.,CASSPSGDTGELFF
TRBV19,TRBJ2-1,.,CASSIRHSGGNNEQFF
TRBV4-3,TRBJ1-5,once,CASSQTGDSKQPQHF
TRBV28,TRBJ2-7,.,CASSPGTPFGHEQYF
TRBV9,TRBJ1-1,.,CASSAGRAGTEAFF
TRBV20-1,TRBJ2-5,.,CSLVTGSQTQYF
TRBV20-1,TRBJ2-3,.,CSATLAGGTDTQYF
TRBV15,TRBJ2-1,.,CATSSTWTSGRQRDEQFF
TRBV4-3,TRBJ2-2,.,CASSQDMNTGELFF
TRBV11-2,TRBJ1-6,.,CASSLQGAGNSPLHF
TRBV5-5,TRBJ1-2,.,CASSSGGGGGYTF
TRBV30,TRBJ2-3,.,CAWTRTGILDTQYF
TRBV7-2,TRBJ2-7,.,CASSSPAVRGGYEQYF
TRBV30,TRBJ1-1,once,CAWSVSLYTEAFF
TRBV9,TRBJ2-3,.,CASSGLGVGADTQYF
TRBV5-1,TRBJ2-5,.,CASSLKQETQYF
TRBV5-1,TRBJ2-3,.,CASSPEGRTSTDTQYF
TRBV3-1,TRBJ2-1,.,CASRSLGEAGGLHEQFF
TRBV5-1,TRBJ1-6,.,CASASGGHGDSPLHF
TRBV20-1,TRBJ2-7,.,CSARAGGTTSTEQYF
TRBV6-6,TRBJ2-7,.,CASSDTRGSSYEQYF
TRBV12-3/TRBV12-4,TRBJ2-3,.,CASRAISTDTQYF
TRBV28,TRBJ2-3,.,CASNVRGFRDTQYF
TRBV4-3,TRBJ1-2,.,CASSQGRGTGVNYGYTF
TRBV29-1,TRBJ1-1,.,CSVGRGGEAFF
TRBV7-9,TRBJ1-2,.,CASSFRDALEGYTF
TRBV3-1,TRBJ1-6,.,CASSPRDRGNSPLHF
TRBV25-1,TRBJ1-1,.,CASSEYTEGSTEAFF
TRBV6-1,TRBJ2-1,few,CASSWGSEVGYNEQFF
TRBV20-1,TRBJ2-7,.,CSANDPARTGQHEQYF
TRBV20-1,TRBJ2-1,.,CSAREEADNEQFF
TRBV28,TRBJ1-4,.,CASRYLGELFF
TRBV20-1,TRBJ2-5,.,CSARTGQETQYF
TRBV10-1,TRBJ2-2,.,CASSESNQNTGELFF
TRBV5-4,TRBJ2-1,.,CASSLLGSGANEQFF
TRBV28,TRBJ2-3,.,CASSLWTSGASTDTQYF
TRBV30,TRBJ2-2,.,CAWSTTLRNTGELFF
TRBV29-1,TRBJ2-1,few,CSGVRGRNEQFF
TRBV5-1,TRBJ2-5,.,CASSFLGSQETQYF
TRBV5-4,TRBJ2-5,.,CASRTGVQETQYF
TRBV7-2,TRBJ2-1,.,CASTPGSDEQFF
TRBV19,TRBJ1-5,.,CASKARSNQPQHF
TRBV6-6,TRBJ1-5,.,CASSYGGNQPQHF
TRBV2,TRBJ2-5,.,CASSEFRGKQETQYF
TRBV29-1,TRBJ2-5,.,CSCKVTWGVQETQYF
TRBV7-9,TRBJ2-3,.,CASSLGLAGVTDTQYF
TRBV2,TRBJ1-2,.,CASRGSNYGYTF
TRBV7-9,TRBJ1-4,.,CASSETDPATNEKLFF
TRBV12-3/TRBV12-4,TRBJ2-7,.,CASSPARRSEQYF
TRBV21-1,TRBJ2-4,.,CASESPIVGEVAKNIQYF
TRBV29-1,TRBJ2-2,.,CSARESGELFF
TRBV5-1,TRBJ2-6,.,CASSLGDLTASGANVLTF
TRBV20-1,TRBJ1-2,.,CSAPNGGDYGYTF
TRBV14,TRBJ2-5,.,CASSQLPGPETQYF
TRBV30,TRBJ1-2,.,CAWRGGRDGYTF
TRBV20-1,TRBJ1-2,.,CSAKGANYGYTF
TRBV5-1,TRBJ1-1,.,CASSPLTGNTEAFF